Listed here are 26 T cell receptor beta chains from one sample, sequenced in a study of shared clonotypes between healthy human individuals. Using immunoSEQ multiplex PCR, the repertoire was profiled, and TCRdb retains in-frame clones only, with some absent. Among around 600,000 clones listed, 85% to 95% were seen once. Naive CD8 cells comprised CD45RO-negative, CCR7-positively selected cells, excluding terminally differentiated effector memory CD45RA+ cells. Source material: naive CD8+ T cells sorted from blood. The receptors stem from a young woman in good health.

The chain combines TRBV7-9 with TRBJ2-1; D tentatively reads TRBD1 or TRBD2 (5 bases each). Germline V gene sequence: CDR1 SEHNR, CDR2 FQNEAQ (reference sequence). V was trimmed by 5 bases and J by 4 bases, leaving 12 bases between them. The CDR3 loop spans 14 amino acids. The chain's CDR3 is CASSPGSAYNEQFF. CDR3 bases: TGTGCCAGCAGCCCAGGGAGCGCGTACAATGAGCAGTTCTTC.

The V gene is TRBV19, the J gene TRBJ2-5; D not certain. The end of the DNA aligns better with TRBJ2-7, so the J call may be wrong. Looked up from germline, CDR1 is LNHDA and CDR2 is SQIVND (reference sequence). CDR3 length: 13 residues. The CDR3 DNA sequence: TGTGCCAGTAGTTTCGGACCGGCCTACGAGCAGTACTTC. Protein: CASSFGPAYEQYF.

The CDR3 sequence is CASSPAWYPPINEQFF. DNA for the CDR3: TGTGCCAGCAGCCCAGCTTGGTACCCCCCCATCAATGAGCAGTTCTTC. The chain is built from TRBV7-2 and TRBJ2-1; no clear D gene. Trimming took off 5 bases at V and 6 bases at J, with 20 bases between the two ends. The CDR3 extends over 16 amino acids. Germline CDR1 and CDR2: SGHTA and FQGNSA.

This sequence joins TRBV19 and TRBJ1-1, with TRBD1 as a possible D gene (5 bases). The length of the CDR3 is 15 residues. The V and J ends lost 3 bases and 0 bases respectively, with 11 bases between them. Germline V gene lookup returns CDR1 LNHDA and CDR2 SQIVND (reference sequence). CDR3 DNA: TGTGCCAGTAGTATTCTCCGGGGCGTGAACACTGAAGCTTTCTTT. This translates into CASSILRGVNTEAFF.

The rearrangement joins TRBV4-2 to TRBJ1-5, with 10 bases fitting TRBD1. V dropped 1 base and J dropped 3; count of bases not matched to a gene: 12. Per the germline V gene, CDR1 is LGHNA and CDR2 is YNFKEQ. The CDR3 contains 19 residues. The chain's CDR3 is CASSQAFRPGTGDNQPQHF. As DNA, the CDR3 is TGTGCCAGCAGCCAAGCATTCCGTCCCGGGACAGGGGACAATCAGCCCCAGCATTTT.

The J gene is TRBJ1-1, the V gene TRBV23-1, with 9 bases aligning to TRBD1. TRBV23-1 is treated as an ORF (open reading frame) with a function not yet certain. Trimming cost V 4 bases and J 3 bases; bases outside gene matches: 12. The CDR3 length is 17 residues. DNA of the CDR3: TGCGCCAGCAGTCCGCACGGACAGGGGCGTTTGGACACTGAAGCTTTCTTT. Its translation is CASSPHGQGRLDTEAFF.

This chain uses TRBV7-8 with TRBJ2-7; D is unresolved. In germline, CDR1 is SGHVS, CDR2 FQNEAQ. This CDR3 comprises 13 residues. Trimming cost V 4 bases and J 3 bases, with 10 bases left between them. DNA for the CDR3: TGTGCCAGCAGCTCATCAGAATTCTACGAGCAGTACTTC. It is translated as CASSSSEFYEQYF.

The gene calls are TRBV28 and TRBJ2-4; the D is unclear. The CDR3 loop spans 16 amino acids. CDR1 MDHEN and CDR2 SYDVKM come from the germline V gene. Trimming removed 4 bases from V and 0 bases from J, with 13 bases in between. CDR3 sequence reads: CASSSPPSLAKNIQYF. The CDR3 DNA reads TGTGCCAGCAGTTCCCCCCCATCGTTAGCCAAAAACATTCAGTACTTC.

The chain combines TRBV7-2 with TRBJ2-1, with 9 bases identical to TRBD2. CDR1 SGHTA and CDR2 FQGNSA come from the germline V gene. There are 16 residues in the CDR3. The J segment lost 2 bases and the V segment lost 5 bases, leaving 7 bases of the junction unmatched. DNA of the CDR3: TGTGCCAGCAGCCGCAGACTAGCGGAGGCCTACAATGAGCAGTTCTTC. This gives the protein CASSRRLAEAYNEQFF.

This clone was picked up a small number of times. The J gene is TRBJ2-7, the V gene TRBV29-1; D remains ambiguous. Germline assignment: CDR1 SQVTM and CDR2 ANQGSEA. This CDR3 contains 11 residues. V gave up 7 bases and J gave up 5 bases, with 12 bases separating them. CDR3 protein: CSALVHNEQYF. The CDR3 DNA reads as TGCAGCGCCCTCGTCCACAACGAGCAGTACTTC.

This clone has a single count. The rearrangement links TRBV27 to TRBJ2-7; D is perhaps TRBD1 or TRBD2 (6 bases each). Germline values: CDR1 MNHEY, CDR2 SMNVEV (reference sequence). The CDR3 consists of 13 residues. Trimming cost V 5 bases and J 0 bases, with 8 bases left between them. CDR3 sequence reads: CASSRGPSYEQYF. The CDR3 DNA reads as TGTGCCAGCAGTCGGGGGCCCTCCTACGAGCAGTACTTC.

The J gene is TRBJ2-1, the V gene TRBV11-2, with 8 bases that match TRBD2. Per the germline V gene, CDR1 is SGHAT and CDR2 is FQNNGV. There are 15 residues in the CDR3. V dropped 1 base and J dropped 3; count of bases not matched to a gene: 2. The CDR3 DNA reads TGTGCCAGCAGCTTAGCCCGGGAGGGCTACAATGAGCAGTTCTTC. Residues: CASSLAREGYNEQFF.

The chain carries TRBV27 and TRBJ2-1; TRBD2 aligns across 8 bases. The CDR3 runs 13 residues. The V gene end was trimmed by 5 bases and the J gene end by 6 bases; junction bases not matched to a gene: 3. The germline V gene has CDR1 MNHEY and CDR2 SMNVEV (reference sequence). The CDR3 spells CASSKLAANEQFF. CDR3 DNA sequence: TGTGCCAGCAGTAAACTAGCGGCCAATGAGCAGTTCTTC.

In its sample, this clone was seen once. The sample holds other DNA sequences that translate to the same CDR3. The chain recombines TRBV7-9 with TRBJ1-1; 8 bases line up with TRBD1. Trimming took 3 bases from V and 6 from J; bases not matched to a gene: 0. The CDR3 runs 12 residues. Germline-derived CDR1 and CDR2 are SEHNR and FQNEAQ (reference sequence). CDR3 DNA sequence: TGTGCCAGCAGCTTGACAGGGGCTGAAGCTTTCTTT. Its protein is CASSLTGAEAFF.

The chain couples TRBV2 to TRBJ2-1, with 8 bases identical to TRBD2. Germline CDR1 and CDR2: SNHLY and FYNNEI. Trimming at V came to 1 base and at J to 0 bases, leaving 5 bases not matched to a gene. The CDR3 has 17 amino acids. The CDR3 loop reads CASSEVAGQTSYNEQFF. CDR3 DNA: TGTGCCAGCAGTGAAGTAGCGGGACAAACCTCCTACAATGAGCAGTTCTTC. Variable domain in full (rest from reference TRBV2 and TRBJ2-1): EPEVTQTPSHQVTQMGQEVILRCVPISNHLYFYWYRQILGQKVEFLVSFYNNEISEKSEIFDDQFSVERPDGSNFTLKIRSTKLEDSAMYFCASSEVAGQTSYNEQFFGPGTRLTVL.

This chain connects TRBV21-1 to TRBJ2-1; the table gives TRBD2 as D, unverified against the DNA. TRBV21-1 is a known pseudogene. The CDR3 totals 17 residues. The CDR3 DNA is TGTGCCAGCAGCAAGTCTGGGGCGGGACCGCCGGTTAATGAGCAGTTCTTC. Its protein product is CASSKSGAGPPVNEQFF.

The chain is built from TRBV29-1 and TRBJ2-7; maybe TRBD2 (6 bases). Trimming left V 8 bases short and J 3 bases short, with 17 bases between. This CDR3 contains 13 residues. Germline V CDR1 and CDR2: SQVTM, ANQGSEA. Written as DNA, the CDR3 is TGCAGCATCGGGGGTGACACCGACTACGAGCAGTACTTC. As protein: CSIGGDTDYEQYF.

The V gene is TRBV6-5, the J gene TRBJ2-7; D unclear. This CDR3 has 12 amino acids. Germline assignment: CDR1 MNHEY and CDR2 SVGAGI. V was cut by 8 bases and J by 5 bases, with 13 bases left in between. The CDR3 is CASYVSVHEQYF. For the CDR3, the DNA is TGTGCCAGCTACGTTTCGGTTCACGAGCAGTACTTC.

This chain links TRBV2 with TRBJ1-2, with D uncertain. V was cut by 1 base and J by 7 bases, with 10 bases left in between. From germline, CDR1 is SNHLY and CDR2 FYNNEI. This CDR3 has 13 amino acids. The CDR3 loop reads CASSEDISPGYTF. The CDR3, as DNA: TGTGCCAGCAGTGAAGACATTTCCCCTGGCTACACCTTC. The variable domain in full, completed from reference TRBV2 and TRBJ1-2, reads EPEVTQTPSHQVTQMGQEVILRCVPISNHLYFYWYRQILGQKVEFLVSFYNNEISEKSEIFDDQFSVERPDGSNFTLKIRSTKLEDSAMYFCASSEDISPGYTFGSGTRLTVV.

This clone was seen only once. This chain's CDR3 is CASSPSASGATDTQYF. As DNA, the CDR3 is TGTGCCAGCTCACCATCCGCTAGCGGGGCCACAGATACGCAGTATTTT. The chain has TRBV18 and TRBJ2-3; 9 nucleotides align to TRBD2. J gave up 2 bases and V 2 bases, and 5 bases lay outside the gene matches. This CDR3 comprises 16 residues. In germline, CDR1 is KGHSH, CDR2 LQKENI.

The gene calls are TRBV6-5 and TRBJ2-7; 7 nucleotides line up with TRBD2. This CDR3 spans 15 amino acids. The J segment lost 2 bases and the V segment lost 5 bases, leaving 9 bases of the junction unmatched. Germline CDR1 and CDR2: MNHEY and SVGAGI. CDR3 DNA sequence: TGTGCCAGCAGTCACGCGGGAGAGGGAGCCTACGAGCAGTACTTC. It translates to CASSHAGEGAYEQYF.

In this sample, this clone turned up once. V is TRBV7-9 and J is TRBJ2-2; the match to TRBD1 covers 9 bases. Germline trimming cut 5 bases from V and 0 bases from J; bases unmatched to any gene: 7. The CDR3 is 17 residues long. CDR1 and CDR2 (germline): SEHNR, FQNEAQ (reference sequence). CDR3 in amino acids: CASSRQGVEANTGELFF. The CDR3 region has the DNA TGTGCCAGCAGCAGACAGGGGGTGGAAGCGAACACCGGGGAGCTGTTTTTT.

The gene calls are TRBV27 and TRBJ2-7; D uncertain. Trimming pared 1 base from V and 3 bases from J, leaving 7 bases between. Germline assignment: CDR1 MNHEY and CDR2 SMNVEV (reference sequence). The CDR3 is 13 amino acids. CDR3 in amino acids: CASSLYLGYEQYF. CDR3 coding DNA: TGTGCCAGCAGTTTATATCTTGGCTACGAGCAGTACTTC.

In DNA, the CDR3 is TGTGCCAGCAGCTTGGTCGGGGTGTCCGGTTCGGGTTGGGGCTACACCTTC. Translation gives CASSLVGVSGSGWGYTF. This rearrangement joins TRBV5-5 to TRBJ1-2; D uncertain. Trimming took off 0 bases at V and 8 bases at J, with 23 bases between the two ends. The CDR3 extends over 17 amino acids. Per the germline V gene, CDR1 is SGHKS and CDR2 is YYEKEE (reference sequence).

The V gene is TRBV7-9, the J gene TRBJ1-4; D might be TRBD1 (5 bases). The CDR3 covers 15 residues. V dropped 3 bases and J dropped 14 bases, with 22 bases sitting between them. CDR1 is SEHNR and CDR2 is FQNEAQ in the germline V gene (reference sequence). The CDR3 loop reads CASSFSGQGKVELFF. CDR3 nucleotide sequence: TGTGCCAGCAGCTTTAGCGGTCAGGGTAAAGTAGAGCTGTTTTTT.

The chain is built from TRBV7-9 and TRBJ1-1; D remains unclear. The CDR3 is made up of 15 amino acids. Germline V gene data show CDR1 as SEHNR and CDR2 as FQNEAQ (reference sequence). V was trimmed by 5 bases and J by 3 bases, leaving 16 bases between them. CDR3 region: CASSPPGFGDTEAFF. CDR3 nucleotides: TGTGCCAGCAGCCCCCCGGGGTTTGGGGACACTGAAGCTTTCTTT.